The 19 T cell receptor beta chains below were found in one sample sequenced in a study of blood T cell repertoires in COVID-19. The table came from immunoSEQ multiplex PCR; TCRdb's copy has only in-frame clones and leaves some out. Seen here are approximately 31,000 clones, more than 85% observed once, and the top ten hold 3% to 4.5%. Sequencing was done on a sample of peripheral blood. These receptors all come from a man aged 60-69 years with acute or convalescent COVID-19.

This clone was detected only once. The J gene is TRBJ1-5, the V gene TRBV30; no reliable D call. The CDR3 runs 13 residues. CDR1 GTSNPN and CDR2 SVGIG come from the germline V gene (reference sequence). With 5 bases removed from V and 3 bases from J, the gap between germline ends came to 11 bases. The CDR3 sequence is CAWGNRNNQPQHF. The CDR3 bases are TGTGCCTGGGGAAACAGAAACAATCAGCCCCAGCATTTT.

This clone was detected once. The V call is TRBV25-1, the J call TRBJ2-2; TRBD1 might be the D (5 bases). Trimming removed 5 bases at V and 1 base at J, with 14 bases between. CDR1 is MGHDK and CDR2 is SYGVNS in the germline V gene. The length of the CDR3 is 16 residues. The CDR3 loop is CASSPWEGQNTGELFF. The DNA for the CDR3 is TGTGCCAGCAGTCCCTGGGAAGGACAGAACACCGGGGAGCTGTTTTTT.

The chain joins TRBV7-9 to TRBJ1-6; D perhaps matches TRBD1 (5 bases). This CDR3 spans 13 amino acids. Germline values: CDR1 SEHNR, CDR2 FQNEAQ (reference sequence). The ends were cut back, 2 bases at V and 14 bases at J, with 13 bases in the middle. CDR3 nucleotide sequence: TGTGCCAGCAGCTTAACGCAGGGTCTATCCCTCCACTTT. Protein: CASSLTQGLSLHF.

This chain uses TRBV19 with TRBJ1-5, with unresolved D. The germline CDR1 and CDR2 sequences are LNHDA and SQIVND (reference sequence). Deletions cut 1 base from V and 7 bases from J, with 11 bases between. The CDR3 spans 14 residues. The CDR3 protein is CASSIGAEGQPQHF. The DNA for the CDR3 is TGTGCCAGTAGTATAGGGGCAGAAGGACAGCCCCAGCATTTT.

A word on this clone: The junction departs from the called germline gene at one end, perhaps through a read error. V gene TRBV28 combines with J gene TRBJ1-5; 8 nucleotides align to TRBD1. The CDR3 contains 22 residues. Germline lookup yields CDR1 MDHEN and CDR2 SYDVKM. The CDR3 DNA reads as TGTGCCAGCAGTTCCGGGGGAGAGACAGGGGAGACTTTTCTCGGGTTGTATCAGGCCCAGCATTTT. It yields the protein CASSSGGETGETFLGLYQAQHF.

The V and J genes are TRBV7-9 and TRBJ2-3; D remains ambiguous. The germline gives CDR1 SEHNR, CDR2 FQNEAQ (reference sequence). There are 15 residues in the CDR3. V lost 3 bases to trimming and J lost 2 bases, with 12 bases between them. This chain's CDR3 is CASSLLIRSTDTQYF. The CDR3 coding sequence is TGTGCCAGCAGCTTGCTCATCAGATCCACAGATACGCAGTATTTT.

The CDR3 sequence: CASSLVSHQNTEAFF. The CDR3 bases are TGCGCCAGCAGCTTGGTTAGCCACCAGAACACTGAAGCTTTCTTT. The chain joins TRBV5-1 to TRBJ1-1, with D hard to call. Germline-derived CDR1 and CDR2 are SGHRS and YFSETQ. Trimming left V 0 bases short and J 1 base short, with 10 bases between. This CDR3 contains 15 residues.

This sequence joins TRBV5-1 and TRBJ1-6; 10 nucleotides match TRBD1. There are 14 residues in the CDR3. Germline CDR1 reads SGHRS; CDR2 reads YFSETQ. Trimming at V came to 3 bases and at J to 10 bases, leaving 4 bases not matched to a gene. The CDR3 bases are TGCGCCAGCAGCTGGGGACAGGGGTGGTCACCCCTCCACTTT. Translation: CASSWGQGWSPLHF.

V usage is TRBV6-2 or TRBV6-3 and J usage is TRBJ2-1; perhaps TRBD2 as D (6 bases). V was pared by 2 bases and J by 2 bases, with 13 bases between. Germline V gene lookup returns CDR1 MNHEY and CDR2 SVGEGT. The CDR3 is 16 amino acids. The CDR3 nucleotides read TGTGCCAGCAGTTACCAAGAAGGGAGGCCCTACAATGAGCAGTTCTTC. This encodes CASSYQEGRPYNEQFF.

This clone was counted a single time. The genes are TRBV11-2 and TRBJ2-7, with D unclear. The CDR3 is 15 amino acids. Germline CDR1 SGHAT, CDR2 FQNNGV. The V end lost 4 bases, the J end lost 6 bases, and 19 bases lay between the germline ends. CDR3 DNA: TGTGCCAGCAGCTCAACGGTCAAAGACTTGGGCGAGCAGTACTTC. It is translated as CASSSTVKDLGEQYF.

This chain connects TRBV2 to TRBJ1-2, with D possibly TRBD1 on 6 matching bases. The length of the CDR3 is 13 residues. Per the germline V gene, CDR1 is SNHLY and CDR2 is FYNNEI. Trimming removed 6 bases from V and 4 bases from J, with 12 bases in between. This chain's CDR3 is CASSMDSSYGYTF. In DNA, the CDR3 is TGTGCCAGCAGCATGGACAGTTCCTATGGCTACACCTTC.

Notes on this clone: Mismatch with germline at one junction end may stem from a read error. The CDR3 sequence is CASSSDRGLYYTKAFF. The CDR3 nucleotides are TGTGCCAGCAGTTCGGACAGGGGACTCTACTACACTAAAGCTTTCTTT. The genes are TRBV2 and TRBJ1-1, with TRBD1 matching 9 bases. This CDR3 is built from 16 residues. CDR1 is SNHLY and CDR2 is FYNNEI in the germline V gene.

This clone came up once. The genes are TRBV6-5 and TRBJ2-7; weak D call: TRBD2 (5 bases). Trimming left V 0 bases short and J 1 base short, with 7 bases between. Germline-derived CDR1 and CDR2 are MNHEY and SVGAGI. The CDR3 is 14 amino acids. Written as DNA, the CDR3 is TGTGCCAGCAGTTACTCCTCGGGGTCCTACGAGCAGTACTTC. This sequence encodes CASSYSSGSYEQYF.

This clone was picked up a small number of times. The chain couples TRBV12-3 or TRBV12-4 to TRBJ1-3; D remains ambiguous. This CDR3 has 13 amino acids. The ends were cut back, 5 bases at V and 4 bases at J, with 9 bases in the middle. In DNA, the CDR3 is TGTGCCAGCAGTACAGAAGTCGGAAACACCATATATTTT. Its protein product is CASSTEVGNTIYF.

The chain has TRBV5-4 and TRBJ2-2; TRBD2 is a possible D gene (6 bases). Germline CDR1 and CDR2: SGHNT and YYREEE (reference sequence). The V and J ends lost 0 bases and 3 bases respectively, with 12 bases between them. The CDR3 runs to 16 residues. The CDR3 loop is CASSLGLVRDTGELFF. The CDR3 nucleotides are TGTGCCAGCAGCTTGGGACTAGTAAGGGACACCGGGGAGCTGTTTTTT.

The chain links TRBV7-9 to TRBJ2-2; TRBD1 aligns across 7 bases. In germline, CDR1 is SEHNR, CDR2 FQNEAQ (reference sequence). The CDR3 is 15 residues long. V lost 5 bases, J lost 2 bases, and 5 bases stayed unmatched. CDR3 sequence: CASSTRDRNTGELFF. In DNA, the CDR3 is TGTGCCAGCAGCACCAGGGACAGAAACACCGGGGAGCTGTTTTTT.

This rearrangement joins TRBV10-3 to TRBJ1-3; D is unresolved. CDR1 is ENHRY and CDR2 is SYGVKD in the germline V gene. CDR3 length equals 15 residues. The germline V and J ends were trimmed by 0 bases and 1 base, with 7 bases remaining between them. In nucleotides, the CDR3 is TGTGCCATCAGTGAGTCGGGCAGTTCTGGAAACACCATATATTTT. The encoded protein is CAISESGSSGNTIYF.

This clone counts as medium-sized (0.01 to 0.1%). The V call is TRBV7-2, the J call TRBJ1-4; D perhaps matches TRBD1 (6 bases). Germline values: CDR1 SGHTA, CDR2 FQGNSA. This CDR3 is built from 15 residues. V lost 2 bases, J lost 0 bases, and 7 bases lay in between. The CDR3 DNA is TGTGCCAGCAGCTTAACAGGGCCAACTAATGAAAAACTGTTTTTT. It is translated as CASSLTGPTNEKLFF.

This clone was found a few times. Here the CDR3 reads CASSLGQGRNSPLHF. The CDR3 bases are TGTGCCAGCAGCTTAGGACAGGGGCGGAATTCACCCCTCCACTTT. The chain employs TRBV11-2 and TRBJ1-6; 8 nucleotides line up with TRBD1. Germline CDR1 is SGHAT and CDR2 is FQNNGV. The V gene end was trimmed by 1 base and the J gene end by 7 bases; junction bases not matched to a gene: 3. The CDR3 spans 15 residues.